These T cell receptor beta chains were read from a single sample in a study of shared clonotypes between healthy human individuals. Measured with immunoSEQ multiplex PCR; TCRdb has only the in-frame clones, and not every one. Of 1 million to 1.3 million clones listed, 70% to 80% are singletons. The sample comprised memory CD4+ T cells from PBMCs. The receptors derive from a man younger than 35 in good health. Some clones in this sample may be carry-over from other donors' samples. Each CDR3 is given with its conserved first and last residue. Each record gives: J gene, clone size, V gene, CDR3 length, CDR3 protein. Clone size is not always given. Where it is, it says once, few, many or a class for expanded clones.

TRBJ1-5 . TRBV5-6 15 CASSLAGKSNQPQHF
TRBJ2-6 . TRBV19 15 CASSIGGPGANVLTF
TRBJ1-1 . TRBV28 11 CASTGGTEAFF
TRBJ1-1 . TRBV28 16 CASKLPVGGPETEAFF
TRBJ2-6 once TRBV19 15 CASSNSGAGANVLTF
TRBJ2-7 . TRBV5-4 14 CASSLQQGPYEQYF
TRBJ2-4 . TRBV28 14 CASNYRGRVNIQYF
TRBJ1-1 few TRBV5-8 14 CASSFRGGNTEAFF
TRBJ2-7 . TRBV2 13 CASNPTGTHEQYF
TRBJ2-7 . TRBV25-1 14 CASSEGTVSYEQYF
TRBJ2-5 . TRBV7-3 15 CASSSTGRALETQYF
TRBJ1-1 . TRBV30 11 CAWSVNTEAFF
TRBJ2-7 . TRBV11-2 12 CASSPGVNEQYF
TRBJ1-1 . TRBV2 14 CASITPEGRTEAFF
TRBJ2-3 many TRBV2 13 CASSTSQGGTQYF
TRBJ2-3 once TRBV30 12 CAWSFGEDTQYF
TRBJ2-3 many TRBV11-2 18 CASSLFGTRGSSTDTQYF
TRBJ2-3 . TRBV5-1 14 CASRSIQSTDTQYF
TRBJ1-2 . TRBV14 16 CASSQDPGQGALGYTF
TRBJ2-7 . TRBV13 14 CASSRGGASYEQYF
TRBJ1-1 . TRBV10-2 13 CASRNQGFTEAFF
TRBJ1-1 few TRBV5-1 13 CASSWGQGDRAFF
TRBJ1-2 . TRBV4-2 17 CASSQAYRDTPYYGYTF
TRBJ1-1 . TRBV18 14 CASSSTGGSTEAFF
TRBJ1-1 once TRBV19 15 CASSILRTVNTEAFF
TRBJ2-7 . TRBV6-6 16 CASSYSGKGHAYEQYF
TRBJ1-2 . TRBV6-5 11 CASSMGSSYTF
TRBJ2-5 . TRBV2 14 CASSPGTFQETQYF
TRBJ2-1 . TRBV19 16 CASTIRPGLAVNEQFF
TRBJ2-2 few TRBV30 14 CAWSYQGSTGELFF
TRBJ2-1 . TRBV4-2 15 CASSQVGGSQNEQFF
TRBJ2-1 . TRBV15 17 CATSRVAGLAGYNEQFF